This is a list of T cell receptor beta chains from one sample in a study of T cell repertoires in cytomegalovirus infection. TCRdb called the reads again in MiXCR, with one record for every CDR3 protein. The table lists some 560,000 distinct CDR3 sequences, 40% of them singletons. These TCRs' antigens remain unknown. The specimen comprised cultured PBMCs, sampled from culture after CMV antigen stimulation. All receptors derive from a human donor in good health (CMV status not recorded). Some clones in this sample may be carry-over from other donors' samples. CDR3s include the opening cysteine and the closing phenylalanine or tryptophan. The D gene is left open where the match is weak. Size is stated for part of the rows, as once, few or many counts, or as a class when the clone is expanded.

>-|TRBJ1-2|TRBD1|TRBV5-6
TGTGCCAGCAGCTCATCGACAGGGAGCGGCTACACCTTC
CASSSSTGSGYTF
>few|TRBJ2-1|TRBD2|TRBV6-5
TGTGCCAGCAGTGCCCCCGGGGGACTAGCGGGAGGAGGGGTTTACAATGAGCAGTTCTTC
CASSAPGGLAGGGVYNEQFF
>few|TRBJ2-7|TRBD1|TRBV6-1
TGTGCCAGCAGTGAAAGCGGACAGGTGGGATACGAGCAGTACTTC
CASSESGQVGYEQYF
>-|TRBJ2-3|-|TRBV12-3/TRBV12-4
TGTGCCAGCAGCCACAGCTACACGAGCACAGATACGCAGTATTTT
CASSHSYTSTDTQYF
>-|TRBJ1-5|-|TRBV28
TGTGCCAGCAGTTCGAACAGGGCCTTGGGGCCCCAGCATTTT
CASSSNRALGPQHF
>-|TRBJ2-7|TRBD2|TRBV7-2
TGTGCCAGCAGCTTAGCCCTTCTAGCGGGAGCGGGGAACTACGAGCAGTACTTC
CASSLALLAGAGNYEQYF
>-|TRBJ1-1|-|TRBV28
TGTGCCACAGGGTTCCTCCTGGGGGGCCCCACTGAAGCTTTCTTT
CATGFLLGGPTEAFF
>few|TRBJ2-5|TRBD2|TRBV20-1
TGCAGTGCCGGAACTAGCGTCGCGGAGACCCAGTACTTC
CSAGTSVAETQYF
>-|TRBJ1-1|-|TRBV6-2/TRBV6-3
TGTGCCAGCAGTTGGACACAGAACACTGAAGCTTTCTTT
CASSWTQNTEAFF
>-|TRBJ1-4|TRBD1|TRBV20-1
TGCAGTGCTTTTACCGGGACAGGGACCGAAAAACTGTTTTTT
CSAFTGTGTEKLFF
>-|TRBJ1-2|-|TRBV7-9
TGTGCCAGCAGCCCCGTCGGGTGGCCGTATGGCTACACCTTC
CASSPVGWPYGYTF
>-|TRBJ2-3|-|TRBV11-2
TGTGCCAGCAGCTCTACCCAAGTCTCACTCACAGATACGCAGTATTTT
CASSSTQVSLTDTQYF
>-|TRBJ2-7|-|TRBV6-1
TGTGCCAGCAGTGAAGGGGCCAGGGGGCAGTACTTC
CASSEGARGQYF
>few|TRBJ2-7|TRBD1|TRBV7-6
TGTGCCAGCAGCCGTCGACAGGGTAGTAGCGAGCAGTACTTC
CASSRRQGSSEQYF
>once|TRBJ2-2|-|TRBV7-4
TGTGCCAGCAGCTCCGAGGACAGTCGGCTCGGGGAGCTGTTTTTT
CASSSEDSRLGELFF
>once|TRBJ2-3|-|TRBV12-3/TRBV12-4
TGTGCCAGCACCTCGGGGCCTGCCACAGATACGCAGTATTTT
CASTSGPATDTQYF